A selection of T cell receptor beta chains follows, all from one sample in a study of cytomegalovirus exposure and HLA in healthy donors. Profiling relied on immunoSEQ multiplex PCR, and the TCRdb table lists in-frame clones only, not all of them. This table has about 98,000 clones, 87% appearing once. Sequences were obtained from PBMCs. These receptors were obtained from a woman in her twenties or thirties in good health and CMV-seronegative. CDR3s include the opening cysteine and the closing phenylalanine or tryptophan. The D gene is left open where the match is weak. The size field is filled for only some rows; it gives once, few, many or a size class.

TRBV10-3,NA,TRBD1,TRBJ1-4,TGTGCCATCAGGAGGGACAGTAATGAAAAACTGTTTTTT,CAIRRDSNEKLFF
TRBV2,NA,NA,TRBJ2-7,TGTGCCAGCAGTGAGGGGGCAGGGAAAACCGAGCAGTACTTC,CASSEGAGKTEQYF
TRBV5-4,NA,TRBD1,TRBJ1-1,TGTGCCAGCAGCCCTAGACCCGGGACAGGACTCCCCGAAGCTTTCTTT,CASSPRPGTGLPEAFF
TRBV6-4,NA,TRBD2,TRBJ2-5,TGTGCCAGCGTGCCGGGAGGATGCGAAGAGACCCAGTACTTC,CASVPGGCEETQYF
TRBV5-1,NA,NA,TRBJ1-3,TGCGCCAGCAGCCTCCGTGAGGCAGGGGATGGAAACACCATATATTTT,CASSLREAGDGNTIYF
TRBV5-5,once,NA,TRBJ1-5,TGTGCCAGCAGCGAGGCCCCGGTTGGCAATCAGCCCCAGCATTTT,CASSEAPVGNQPQHF
TRBV20-1,NA,NA,TRBJ1-1,TGCAGTGCGCTGAGGGGGACTGAAGCTTTCTTT,CSALRGTEAFF
TRBV12-5,once,NA,TRBJ2-7,TGTGCTAGTGGTCCGCAGGGCTACGAGCAGTACTTC,CASGPQGYEQYF
TRBV23-1,once,NA,TRBJ2-3,TGCGCCAGCAGTCAATCTGGAGCACAGGAGCGCACAGATACGCAGTATTTT,CASSQSGAQERTDTQYF
TRBV28,NA,TRBD1,TRBJ2-7,TGTGCCAGCAGTTTAATTCAGGGGGCCTACGAGCAGTACTTC,CASSLIQGAYEQYF
TRBV5-3,NA,NA,TRBJ1-1,TGTGCCAGAAGCTTGATTACAGGAGCTTTCTTT,CARSLITGAFF
TRBV28,NA,NA,TRBJ1-1,TGTGCCAGCAGAGCAGGAATGAACACTGAAGCTTTCTTT,CASRAGMNTEAFF
TRBV7-2,NA,TRBD2,TRBJ2-7,TGTGCCAGCAGCTCAGGTCCTGGCGGGAGACCCCCCTACGAGCAGTACTTC,CASSSGPGGRPPYEQYF
TRBV5-1,NA,NA,TRBJ1-5,TGCGCCAGCAGCCCCGGCGGACAGAGCAATCAGCCCCAGCATTTT,CASSPGGQSNQPQHF
TRBV27,NA,TRBD1,TRBJ1-4,TGTGCCAGCAGTTCGCGCAGGGGGAGGGAAAAACTGTTTTTT,CASSSRRGREKLFF
TRBV6-1,NA,TRBD1,TRBJ1-3,TGTGCCAGCAGTGAATTAGACCTCGGGACAGTAACTGGAAACACCATATATTTT,CASSELDLGTVTGNTIYF
TRBV7-9,NA,TRBD1,TRBJ1-3,TGTGCCAGCAGCGCGCTGACAGGGGCTCAAGGAAACACCATATATTTT,CASSALTGAQGNTIYF
TRBV19,once,NA,TRBJ1-2,TGTGCCAGTAGAAGCGCCAACTATGGCTACACCTTC,CASRSANYGYTF
TRBV5-1,once,TRBD1,TRBJ1-2,TGCGCCAGCAGCCCGGGACAGGGCGTTGGGGGCTACACCTTC,CASSPGQGVGGYTF
TRBV19,NA,TRBD1,TRBJ1-3,TGTGCCAGTAGTACCTCACGGGACAGGGTTGACACCATATATTTT,CASSTSRDRVDTIYF
TRBV6-5,few,NA,TRBJ1-2,TGTGCCAGCAGTAAGACAGGCGTGCGAGGCTACACCTTC,CASSKTGVRGYTF
TRBV25-1,NA,NA,TRBJ1-2,TGTGCCAGCAGTGAATCCAATAACTATGGCTACACCTTC,CASSESNNYGYTF
TRBV2,NA,NA,TRBJ1-2,TGTGCCAGCGAAGACGGGACAATGGGTTCGCATGGCTACACCTTC,CASEDGTMGSHGYTF
TRBV11-1,NA,NA,TRBJ2-7,TGTGCCAGCAGTAGAGACAGTTACGAGCAGTACTTC,CASSRDSYEQYF
TRBV5-5,NA,TRBD1,TRBJ1-2,TGTGCCAGCAGAACGGACAGGGTGATAGATGGCTACACCTTC,CASRTDRVIDGYTF
TRBV14,NA,NA,TRBJ1-2,TGTGCCAGCAGCCTAAATGGGCCAAGAAAAGGCTACACCTTC,CASSLNGPRKGYTF
TRBV5-6,few,NA,TRBJ2-7,TGTGCCAGCACCCTAACTACCGCCGGGAACTATCCGTACGAGCAGTACTTC,CASTLTTAGNYPYEQYF
TRBV14,NA,NA,TRBJ1-2,TGTGCCAGCAGCCAAGACGCGGATGGGTACTATGGCTACACCTTC,CASSQDADGYYGYTF
TRBV12-5,NA,NA,TRBJ2-7,TGTGCTAGTGGTTCCTTTCGCAGTTTGTCCTACGAGCAGTACTTC,CASGSFRSLSYEQYF
TRBV6-1,NA,NA,TRBJ1-3,TGTGCCAGCAGTGTGAAGGTAGCAAGCTCTGGAAACACCATATATTTT,CASSVKVASSGNTIYF
TRBV18,NA,NA,TRBJ1-5,TGTGCCAGCTCACCCGTACAGGTTAGCAATCAGCCCCAGCATTTT,CASSPVQVSNQPQHF
TRBV5-1,NA,NA,TRBJ2-7,TGCGCCAGCAGCTTGGCCCCAGCAGCGGCCCGGGACTACGAGCAGTACTTC,CASSLAPAAARDYEQYF
TRBV4-1,NA,TRBD2,TRBJ2-3,TGCGCCAGCAGTTACGGGGGGGGAATCACAGATACGCAGTATTTT,CASSYGGGITDTQYF
TRBV5-6,NA,TRBD2,TRBJ2-5,TGTGCCAGCAGCGGACCGGCGGGAGGGACTAGCCAAGAGACCCAGTACTTC,CASSGPAGGTSQETQYF
TRBV6-6,NA,NA,TRBJ2-1,TGTGCCAGCAGTTATAACAATGAGCAGTTCTTC,CASSYNNEQFF
TRBV27,NA,TRBD2,TRBJ2-2,TGTGCCAGCAGTTTGATTCTTAGCGGGAAGGTGGTCGGGGAGCTGTTTTTT,CASSLILSGKVVGELFF
TRBV5-1,NA,TRBD1,TRBJ1-2,TGCGCCAGCAGCTTGGGTACCGGGACAGGGGACGGCTACACCTTC,CASSLGTGTGDGYTF
TRBV19,NA,NA,TRBJ2-5,TGTGCCAGTAGTATTTCCCCCCCGGAGACCCAGTACTTC,CASSISPPETQYF
TRBV18,NA,NA,TRBJ1-1,TGTGCCAGCTCACCGCAACAGGCGCTGGGGACTGAAGCTTTCTTT,CASSPQQALGTEAFF
TRBV5-6,NA,NA,TRBJ1-3,TGTGCCAGCAGCCCCAGGGGTTTTGACACCATATATTTT,CASSPRGFDTIYF
TRBV5-1,NA,TRBD2,TRBJ2-1,TGCGCCAGCAGCTTGTTGTCTTCTAGCGGCGAGCAGTTCTTC,CASSLLSSSGEQFF
TRBV5-1,NA,TRBD2,TRBJ2-7,TGCGCCAGCAGCTCCAGGGGTGCTAGCGGGAGTGAAGAGCAGTACTTC,CASSSRGASGSEEQYF
TRBV18,NA,TRBD1,TRBJ1-1,TGTGCCAGCTCACCTGGGACAGGAACTATAAATGAAGCTTTCTTT,CASSPGTGTINEAFF
TRBV4-3,NA,NA,TRBJ2-3,TGCGCCAGCAGCCACCTGAGCGATACGCAGTATTTT,CASSHLSDTQYF